This TCR beta chain originates from a study of T cell responses to AZD1222 COVID-19 vaccine. Study results and caveats: The donors showed a predominance of white British ancestry and of females, with possible underestimation of clonal diversity. The span of vaccine-associated CD4 TCRs extended across spike, with dominance at 160-218 and 743-854.

TCRdb's copy holds only in-frame clones and misses some; the assay was immunoSEQ multiplex PCR. The profile shows 100,000 or so clones, about 90% of them singletons. To note about this clone: Its antigen is currently unknown.

The CDR3 has 13 amino acids. Trimming removed 6 bases from V and 8 bases from J, with 16 bases in between. The source of this sequence is an adult who received the AZD1222 COVID-19 vaccine. The sample was peripheral blood, taken 28 days after the second AZD1222 dose. V usage is TRBV12-3 or TRBV12-4 and J usage is TRBJ1-2; the D is unclear. The CDR3 loop reads CASSLTRISGYTF. In DNA form, the CDR3 reads TGTGCCAGCAGCCTGACGCGGATTTCAGGCTACACCTTC.